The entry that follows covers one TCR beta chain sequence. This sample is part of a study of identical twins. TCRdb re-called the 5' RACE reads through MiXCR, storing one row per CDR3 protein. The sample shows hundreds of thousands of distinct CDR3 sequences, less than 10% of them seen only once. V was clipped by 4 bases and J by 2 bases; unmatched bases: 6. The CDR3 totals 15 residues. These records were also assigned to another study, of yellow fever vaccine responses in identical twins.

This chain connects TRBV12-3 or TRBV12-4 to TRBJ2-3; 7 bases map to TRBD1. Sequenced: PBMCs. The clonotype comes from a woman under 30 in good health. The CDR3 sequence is CASSSWDRLTDTQYF. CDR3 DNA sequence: TGTGCCAGCAGTTCCTGGGACAGACTCACAGATACGCAGTATTTT.